The T cell receptor beta chain under discussion was sequenced for a study of T cell responses to AZD1222 COVID-19 vaccine. Study-wide results and caveats: The sample set comprised mostly white British donors with more females, and clonal diversity was possibly underestimated. Spike-specific TCR breadth and depth were elevated following two AZD1222 doses. Vaccine-related CD4 TCRs covered spike, predominating at 160-218 and 743-854.

The V gene's germline CDR1 is LNHDA and CDR2 SQIVND (reference sequence). The CDR3 loop spans 16 amino acids. V lost 6 bases and J 4 bases, leaving 21 bases between the germline ends. On this clone: The target antigen is unknown.

TCRdb's table, derived via immunoSEQ multiplex PCR, lists solely in-frame clones and lacks some. This table holds some 170,000 clones, 90% to 95% found once. This chain uses TRBV19 with TRBJ1-2, with D possibly being TRBD1 (5 bases). This material consisted of peripheral blood, taken 28 days after the second AZD1222 dose. The sequence came from an adult who received the AZD1222 COVID-19 vaccine. CDR3 bases: TGTGCCAGTAGCCCTATTGGATCCGGGACCATCTATGGCTACACCTTC. Amino acids: CASSPIGSGTIYGYTF.